This entry concerns a single TCR beta chain. The data were taken from a study of blood T cell repertoires in COVID-19. About the study: Both acute and convalescent COVID-19 samples were obtained from the United States, Italy and Spain. PBMCs, B-cell-depleted T cells, or T cells provided the cDNA or gDNA that made up the material.

As processed by the authors: Amplification of reference gene primers provided the estimated nucleated cell counts. Sequenced by immunoSEQ multiplex PCR; TCRdb stores in-frame clones only, minus some. The V and J calls and clone size were taken over from that table, and D and trimming were inferred from the DNA. This table holds 85,000 to 100,000 clones, 86% found once. V dropped 3 bases and J dropped 6; count of bases not matched to a gene: 9. Germline CDR1 reads SGHRS; CDR2 reads YFSETQ. The CDR3 has 15 residues. The chain couples TRBV5-1 to TRBJ1-1, with 9 bases aligning to TRBD1. Specimen: peripheral blood. The clonotype comes from a man aged 55 to 70 with acute or convalescent COVID-19. The CDR3 nucleotides read TGCGCCAGCAGCTCCCCCGGACAGGGGCGGTCTGAAGCTTTCTTT. It is translated as CASSSPGQGRSEAFF.